This TCR beta chain stems from a study of shared clonotypes between healthy human individuals. General study points: At large depth, rarefaction still showed sorted-subset sequencing to be incomplete.

For this clone: What it recognizes is unknown. Different DNA sequences within this sample yield the same CDR3.

Libraries were prepared by immunoSEQ multiplex PCR; TCRdb keeps only in-frame clonotypes and omits some of them. The data hold 2 million to 2.5 million clones, with 85% to 95% observed a single time. V lost 9 bases to trimming and J lost 4 bases, with 9 bases between them. Looked up from germline, CDR1 is MDHEN and CDR2 is SYDVKM. The CDR3 covers 12 residues. CD4+ cells were split into CD45RA+ naive and CD45RA-negative memory subsets. The source material was naive CD4+ T cells from PBMCs. Subset denoted: CD45RA+ positively selected. The chain joins TRBV28 to TRBJ1-4, with a possible D match to TRBD1 (6 bases). This receptor was taken from a man aged 18 to 29 in good health. Some clones in this sample may be carry-over from other donors' samples. The CDR3 is CASEGVNEKLFF. In DNA form, the CDR3 reads TGTGCCAGTGAGGGGGTTAATGAAAAACTGTTTTTT.